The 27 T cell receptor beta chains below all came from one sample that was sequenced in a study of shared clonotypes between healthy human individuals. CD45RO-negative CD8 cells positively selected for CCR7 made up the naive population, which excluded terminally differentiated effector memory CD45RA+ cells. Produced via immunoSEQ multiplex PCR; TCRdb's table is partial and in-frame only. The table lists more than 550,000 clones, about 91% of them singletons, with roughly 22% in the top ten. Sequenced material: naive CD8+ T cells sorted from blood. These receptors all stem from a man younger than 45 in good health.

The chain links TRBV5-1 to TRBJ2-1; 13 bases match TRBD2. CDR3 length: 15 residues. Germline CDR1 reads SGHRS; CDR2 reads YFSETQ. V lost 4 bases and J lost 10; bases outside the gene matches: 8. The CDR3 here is CASSPGTSGTYEQFF. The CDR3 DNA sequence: TGCGCCAGCAGCCCGGGGACTAGCGGGACTTACGAGCAGTTCTTC.

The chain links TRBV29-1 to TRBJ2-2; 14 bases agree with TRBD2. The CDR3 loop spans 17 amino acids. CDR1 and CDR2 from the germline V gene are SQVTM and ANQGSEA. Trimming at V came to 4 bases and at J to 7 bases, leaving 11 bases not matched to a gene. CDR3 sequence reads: CSVVRGTSGSHSGELFF. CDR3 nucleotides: TGCAGCGTTGTTAGGGGGACTAGCGGGAGTCATAGCGGGGAGCTGTTTTTT.

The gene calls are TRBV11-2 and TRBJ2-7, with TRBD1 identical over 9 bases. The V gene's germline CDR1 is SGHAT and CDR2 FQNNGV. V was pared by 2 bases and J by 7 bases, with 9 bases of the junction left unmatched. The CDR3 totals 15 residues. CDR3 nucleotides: TGTGCCAGCAGCTTAAGGACAGGGGCTTTGAGGGAGCAGTACTTC. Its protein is CASSLRTGALREQYF. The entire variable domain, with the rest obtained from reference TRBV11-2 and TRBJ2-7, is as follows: EAGVAQSPRYKIIEKRQSVAFWCNPISGHATLYWYQQILGQGPKLLIQFQNNGVVDDSQLPKDRFSAERLKGVDSTLKIQPAKLEDSAVYLCASSLRTGALREQYFGPGTRLTVT.

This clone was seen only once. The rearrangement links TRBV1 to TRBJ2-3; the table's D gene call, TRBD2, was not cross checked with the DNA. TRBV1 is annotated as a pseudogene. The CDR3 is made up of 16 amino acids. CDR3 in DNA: TGCACCAGCAGCCAAGGACTAGCGGGAGTCACAGATACGCAGTATTTT. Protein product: CTSSQGLAGVTDTQYF.

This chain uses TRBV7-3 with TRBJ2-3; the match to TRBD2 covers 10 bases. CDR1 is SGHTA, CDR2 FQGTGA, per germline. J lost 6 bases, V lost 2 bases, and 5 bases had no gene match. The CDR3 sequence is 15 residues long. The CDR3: CASSLELAGLDTQYF. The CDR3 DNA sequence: TGTGCCAGCAGCTTAGAACTAGCGGGATTGGATACGCAGTATTTT.

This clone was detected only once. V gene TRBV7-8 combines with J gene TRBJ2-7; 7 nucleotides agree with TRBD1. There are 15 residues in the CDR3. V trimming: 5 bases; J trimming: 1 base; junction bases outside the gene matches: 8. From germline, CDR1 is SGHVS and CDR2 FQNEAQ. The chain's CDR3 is CASSTTGKTSYEQYF. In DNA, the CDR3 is TGTGCCAGCAGCACGACAGGGAAGACTTCCTACGAGCAGTACTTC. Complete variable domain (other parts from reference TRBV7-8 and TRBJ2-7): GAGVSQSPRYKVAKRGQDVALRCDPISGHVSLFWYQQALGQGPEFLTYFQNEAQLDKSGLPSDRFFAERPEGSVSTLKIQRTQQEDSAVYLCASSTTGKTSYEQYFGPGTRLTVT.

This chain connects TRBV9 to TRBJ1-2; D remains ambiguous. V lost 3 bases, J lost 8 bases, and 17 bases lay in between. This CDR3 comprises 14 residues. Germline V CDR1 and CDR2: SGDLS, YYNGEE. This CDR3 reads CASSGTEGGWGYTF. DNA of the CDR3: TGTGCCAGCAGCGGGACCGAGGGCGGTTGGGGCTACACCTTC. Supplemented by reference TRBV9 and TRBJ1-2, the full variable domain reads DSGVTQTPKHLITATGQRVTLRCSPRSGDLSVYWYQQSLDQGLQFLIQYYNGEERAKGNILERFSAQQFPDLHSELNLSSLELGDSALYFCASSGTEGGWGYTFGSGTRLTVV.

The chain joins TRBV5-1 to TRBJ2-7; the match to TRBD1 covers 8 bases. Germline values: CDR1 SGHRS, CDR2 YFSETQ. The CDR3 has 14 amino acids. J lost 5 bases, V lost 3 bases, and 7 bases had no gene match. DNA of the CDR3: TGCGCCAGCAGCTCCACAGGGGGTCTCAACGAGCAGTACTTC. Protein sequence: CASSSTGGLNEQYF.

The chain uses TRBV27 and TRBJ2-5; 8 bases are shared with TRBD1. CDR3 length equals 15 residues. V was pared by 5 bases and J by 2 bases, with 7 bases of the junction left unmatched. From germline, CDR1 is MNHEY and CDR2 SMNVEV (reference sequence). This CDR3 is CASSLRQGRQETQYF. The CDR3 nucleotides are TGTGCCAGCAGTCTTCGACAGGGGAGGCAAGAGACCCAGTACTTC.

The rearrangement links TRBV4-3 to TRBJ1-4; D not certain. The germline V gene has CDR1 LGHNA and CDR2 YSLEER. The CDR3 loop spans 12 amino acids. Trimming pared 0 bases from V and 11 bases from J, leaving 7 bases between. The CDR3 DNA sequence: TGCGCCAGCAGCCAAGATCCGGGGAAACTGTTTTTT. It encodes CASSQDPGKLFF.

The CDR3 protein is CASSLRLEKLFF. The DNA for the CDR3 is TGTGCCAGCAGCTTACGCCTGGAAAAACTGTTTTTT. This chain links TRBV7-9 with TRBJ1-4, with D unresolved. The CDR3 length is 12 residues. V lost 2 bases and J lost 8, with 6 bases in between. Per the germline V gene, CDR1 is SEHNR and CDR2 is FQNEAQ (reference sequence).

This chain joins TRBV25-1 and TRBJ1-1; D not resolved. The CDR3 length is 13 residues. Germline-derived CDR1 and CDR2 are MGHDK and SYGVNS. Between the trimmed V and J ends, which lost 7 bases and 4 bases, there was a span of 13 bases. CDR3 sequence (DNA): TGTGCCAGCAAGGGTCAGGTCATCACTGAAGCTTTCTTT. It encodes CASKGQVITEAFF.

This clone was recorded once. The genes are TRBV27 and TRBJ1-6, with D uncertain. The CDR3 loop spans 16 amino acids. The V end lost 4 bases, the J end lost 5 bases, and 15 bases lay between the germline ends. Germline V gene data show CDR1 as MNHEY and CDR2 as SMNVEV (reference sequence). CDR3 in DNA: TGTGCCAGCAGTTACTTGGGGAGTACGGATAATTCACCCCTCCACTTT. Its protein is CASSYLGSTDNSPLHF.

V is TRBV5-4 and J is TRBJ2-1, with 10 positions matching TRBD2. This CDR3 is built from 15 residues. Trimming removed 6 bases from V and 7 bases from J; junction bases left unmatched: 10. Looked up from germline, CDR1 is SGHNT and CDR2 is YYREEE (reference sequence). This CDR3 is CASNNPGLASNEQFF. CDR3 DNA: TGTGCCAGCAACAATCCGGGACTAGCGAGTAATGAGCAGTTCTTC.

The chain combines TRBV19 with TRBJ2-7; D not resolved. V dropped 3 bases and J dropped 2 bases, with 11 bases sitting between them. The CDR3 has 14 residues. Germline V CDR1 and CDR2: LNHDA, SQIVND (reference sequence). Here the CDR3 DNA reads TGTGCCAGTAGTATTATGGAGACCCCCTACGAGCAGTACTTC. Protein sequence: CASSIMETPYEQYF.

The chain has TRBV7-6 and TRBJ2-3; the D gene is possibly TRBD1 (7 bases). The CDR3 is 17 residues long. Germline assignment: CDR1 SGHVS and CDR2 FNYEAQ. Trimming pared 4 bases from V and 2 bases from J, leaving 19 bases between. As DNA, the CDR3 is TGTGCCAGCAGCTCCAGACCGACAGGGCGGGACACAGATACGCAGTATTTT. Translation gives CASSSRPTGRDTDTQYF.

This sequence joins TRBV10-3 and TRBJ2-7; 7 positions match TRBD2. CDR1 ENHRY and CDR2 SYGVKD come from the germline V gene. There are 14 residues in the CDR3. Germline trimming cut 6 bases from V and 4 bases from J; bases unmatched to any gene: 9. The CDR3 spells CAISPAGSRYEQYF. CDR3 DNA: TGTGCCATCAGCCCAGCGGGGTCTCGATACGAGCAGTACTTC.

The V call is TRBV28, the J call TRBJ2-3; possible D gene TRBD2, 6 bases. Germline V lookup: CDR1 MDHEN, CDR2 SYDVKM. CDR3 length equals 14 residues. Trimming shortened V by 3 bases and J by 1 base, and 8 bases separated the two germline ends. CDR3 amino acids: CASSLGEGTDTQYF. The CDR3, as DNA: TGTGCCAGCAGTTTGGGGGAGGGCACAGATACGCAGTATTTT. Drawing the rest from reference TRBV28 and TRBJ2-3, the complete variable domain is DVKVTQSSRYLVKRTGEKVFLECVQDMDHENMFWYRQDPGLGLRLIYFSYDVKMKEKGDIPEGYSVSREKKERFSLILESASTNQTSMYLCASSLGEGTDTQYFGPGTRLTVL.

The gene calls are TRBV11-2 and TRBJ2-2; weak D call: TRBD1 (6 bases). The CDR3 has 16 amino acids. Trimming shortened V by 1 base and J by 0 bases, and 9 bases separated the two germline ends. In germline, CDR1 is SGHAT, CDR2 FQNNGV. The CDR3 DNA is TGTGCCAGCAGCTTAGGGGACAACTCGAACACCGGGGAGCTGTTTTTT. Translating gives CASSLGDNSNTGELFF.

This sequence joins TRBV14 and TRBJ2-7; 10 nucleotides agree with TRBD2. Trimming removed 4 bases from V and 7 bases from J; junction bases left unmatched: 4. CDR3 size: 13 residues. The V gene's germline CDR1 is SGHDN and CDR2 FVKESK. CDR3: CASSRLAGDEQYF. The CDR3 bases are TGTGCCAGCAGCCGGCTAGCGGGAGATGAGCAGTACTTC. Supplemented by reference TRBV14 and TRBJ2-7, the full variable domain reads EAGVTQFPSHSVIEKGQTVTLRCDPISGHDNLYWYRRVMGKEIKFLLHFVKESKQDESGMPNNRFLAERTGGTYSTLKVQPAELEDSGVYFCASSRLAGDEQYFGPGTRLTVT.

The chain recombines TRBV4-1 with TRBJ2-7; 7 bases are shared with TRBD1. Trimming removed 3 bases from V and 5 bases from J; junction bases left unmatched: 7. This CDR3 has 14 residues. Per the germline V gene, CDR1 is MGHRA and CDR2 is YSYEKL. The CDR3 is CASSHATGKNEQYF. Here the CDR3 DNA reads TGCGCCAGCAGCCACGCGACAGGGAAGAACGAGCAGTACTTC.

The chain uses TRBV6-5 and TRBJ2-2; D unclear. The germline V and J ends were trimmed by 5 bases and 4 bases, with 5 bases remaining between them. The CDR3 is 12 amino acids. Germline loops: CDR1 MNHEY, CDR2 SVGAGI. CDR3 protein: CASSGLTGELFF. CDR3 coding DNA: TGTGCCAGCAGTGGGCTCACCGGGGAGCTGTTTTTT.

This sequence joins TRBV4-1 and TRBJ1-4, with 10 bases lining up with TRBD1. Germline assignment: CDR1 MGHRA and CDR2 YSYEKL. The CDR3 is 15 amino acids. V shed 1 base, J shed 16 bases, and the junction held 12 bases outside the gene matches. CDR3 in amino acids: CASSQVLGTGEAAFF. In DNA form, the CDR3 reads TGCGCCAGCAGCCAAGTTCTCGGGACAGGGGAGGCCGCGTTTTTT.

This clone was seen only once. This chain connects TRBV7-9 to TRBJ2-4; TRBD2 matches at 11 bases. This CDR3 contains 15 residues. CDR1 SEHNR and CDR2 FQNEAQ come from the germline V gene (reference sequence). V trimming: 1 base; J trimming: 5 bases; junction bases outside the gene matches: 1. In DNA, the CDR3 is TGTGCCAGCAGCTTAGGGGGACTAGCGGAAAACATTCAGTACTTC. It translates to CASSLGGLAENIQYF.

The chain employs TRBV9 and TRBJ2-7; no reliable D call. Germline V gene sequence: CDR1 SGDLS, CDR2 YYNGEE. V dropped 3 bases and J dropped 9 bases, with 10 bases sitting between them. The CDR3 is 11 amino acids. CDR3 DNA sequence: TGTGCCAGCAGCGCGCTCCCCGGGCAGTACTTC. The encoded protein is CASSALPGQYF.

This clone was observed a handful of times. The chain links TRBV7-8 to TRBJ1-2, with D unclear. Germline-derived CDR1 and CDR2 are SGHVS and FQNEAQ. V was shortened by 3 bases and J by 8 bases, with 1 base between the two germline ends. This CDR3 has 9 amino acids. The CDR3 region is CASSFGYTF. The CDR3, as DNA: TGTGCCAGCAGCTTCGGCTACACCTTC. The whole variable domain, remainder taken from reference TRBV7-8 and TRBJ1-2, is GAGVSQSPRYKVAKRGQDVALRCDPISGHVSLFWYQQALGQGPEFLTYFQNEAQLDKSGLPSDRFFAERPEGSVSTLKIQRTQQEDSAVYLCASSFGYTFGSGTRLTVV.

The DNA for the CDR3 is TGTGCCAGCAGCGTAGGTGGGCGGACCGGGGAGCTGTTTTTT. Protein: CASSVGGRTGELFF. The chain couples TRBV9 to TRBJ2-2; D ambiguous. The CDR3 has 14 amino acids. Germline V gene lookup returns CDR1 SGDLS and CDR2 YYNGEE. V was clipped by 0 bases and J by 5 bases, with 8 bases between them.